These 22 T cell receptor beta chains share one sample of origin, sequenced in a study of CD8+CD57+ T cells in acquired aplastic anemia. Flow cytometry had shown expanded CD8+CD57+ cells in the patients chosen for sequencing. TCR beta VDJ and CDR3 profiles were obtained from a genomic DNA template. TCRdb redid the calling of the reads with MiXCR, one entry per CDR3 protein. The repertoire consists of tens of thousands of distinct CDR3 sequences, with about 70% occurring once and the leading ten covering more than 80%. The sample comprised sorted CD4+, CD8+, or CD8+CD57+ T cells (not recorded which) from PBMCs. The receptors were gathered from a human donor with aplastic anemia.

The chain couples TRBV2 to TRBJ1-5; D not certain. There are 13 residues in the CDR3. Trimming took off 7 bases at V and 7 bases at J, with 14 bases between the two ends. CDR1 is SNHLY, CDR2 FYNNEI, per germline. The CDR3 bases are TGTGCCAGCAATAATAGGTTAGGACAGCCCCAGCATTTT. It encodes CASNNRLGQPQHF.

The chain joins TRBV7-9 to TRBJ2-1, with TRBD2 matching over 8 bases. The V segment lost 1 base and the J segment 5 bases; nucleotides outside the gene matches: 1. CDR1 is SEHNR, CDR2 FQNEAQ, per germline (reference sequence). CDR3 length equals 14 residues. The CDR3 nucleotides are TGTGCCAGCAGCTTAGGACTAGCGAACAATGAGCAGTTCTTC. It is translated as CASSLGLANNEQFF.

This clonotype has only a few counts. The chain joins TRBV15 to TRBJ1-1, with D unclear. CDR1 and CDR2 from the germline V gene are LNHNV and YYDKDF (reference sequence). The CDR3 length is 14 residues. The V gene lost 1 base and the J gene lost 5 bases, with 11 bases spanning the gap. The DNA for the CDR3 is TGTGCCACCAGCAGAGGTATTACGTGGACTGAAGCTTTCTTT. It encodes CATSRGITWTEAFF.

This clonotype was counted a single time. The J gene is TRBJ2-5, the V gene TRBV12-3 or TRBV12-4; D is uncertain. The CDR3 covers 14 residues. V was cut by 2 bases and J by 1 base, with 8 bases left in between. CDR3 DNA sequence: TGTGCCAGCAGTTTACCCAACAGCCAAGAGACCCAGTACTTC. As protein: CASSLPNSQETQYF.

The V gene is TRBV14, the J gene TRBJ2-7; maybe TRBD2 (5 bases). V was cut by 0 bases and J by 7 bases, with 13 bases left in between. This CDR3 region has 14 residues. Germline-derived CDR1 and CDR2 are SGHDN and FVKESK. The CDR3 sequence: CASSQEGRSGEQYF. For the CDR3, the DNA is TGTGCCAGCAGCCAAGAGGGCCGGTCGGGGGAGCAGTACTTC.

V is TRBV2 and J is TRBJ2-7; 11 bases line up with TRBD1. The CDR3 has 15 amino acids. Losses at the gene ends were 6 bases for V and 3 bases for J; bases not matched to a gene: 7. Germline V gene lookup returns CDR1 SNHLY and CDR2 FYNNEI. CDR3 coding DNA: TGTGCCAGCAGCTATACCGGGACAGGGGGCTACGAGCAGTACTTC. Its protein is CASSYTGTGGYEQYF.

This chain uses TRBV20-1 with TRBJ2-7; TRBD1 matches at 11 bases. This CDR3 has 15 amino acids. From germline, CDR1 is DFQATT and CDR2 SNEGSKA (reference sequence). V shed 3 bases, J shed 3 bases, and the junction held 7 bases outside the gene matches. As DNA, the CDR3 is TGCAGTGCTAGGCGGACCGGGACAGGGGGCTACGAGCAGTACTTC. Its translation: CSARRTGTGGYEQYF.

The V call is TRBV7-9, the J call TRBJ1-4; the match to TRBD1 covers 8 bases. Trimming at V came to 3 bases and at J to 2 bases, leaving 2 bases not matched to a gene. The CDR3 sequence is 15 residues long. The germline V gene has CDR1 SEHNR and CDR2 FQNEAQ (reference sequence). The CDR3 DNA is TGTGCCAGCAGCTTCCAGGGGGCTACTAATGAAAAACTGTTTTTT. Translation: CASSFQGATNEKLFF.

The chain has TRBV10-3 and TRBJ2-3; TRBD2 matches 8 bases. The ends lost 8 bases at V and 3 bases at J; junction bases unmatched: 7. This CDR3 spans 14 amino acids. CDR1 is ENHRY and CDR2 is SYGVKD in the germline V gene. CDR3 residues: CAIGWVAGTDTQYF. CDR3 in DNA: TGTGCCATCGGTTGGGTAGCGGGGACAGATACGCAGTATTTT.

The CDR3 spells CATSRATGVSSGELFF. CDR3 bases: TGTGCCACCAGCAGAGCGACAGGGGTATCGTCCGGGGAGCTGTTTTTT. This chain links TRBV15 with TRBJ2-2, with TRBD1 matching over 8 bases. After removal of 1 base from V and 6 bases from J, the junction contained 7 bases not matched to a gene. The CDR3 runs 16 residues. Per the germline V gene, CDR1 is LNHNV and CDR2 is YYDKDF (reference sequence).

The rearrangement joins TRBV29-1 to TRBJ1-2, with TRBD1 identical over 9 bases. The CDR3 runs 16 residues. From germline, CDR1 is SQVTM and CDR2 ANQGSEA. J gave up 0 bases and V 6 bases, and 11 bases lay outside the gene matches. CDR3 sequence (DNA): TGCAGCGTGGGCACCGGGACAGGGTTCTCTAACTATGGCTACACCTTC. Residues: CSVGTGTGFSNYGYTF.

The sample holds one count of this clonotype. This sequence joins TRBV2 and TRBJ1-4, with no clear D. CDR1 is SNHLY, CDR2 FYNNEI, per germline. The germline V and J ends were trimmed by 8 bases and 8 bases, with 15 bases remaining between them. This CDR3 comprises 13 residues. In DNA form, the CDR3 reads TGTGCCAGCGGGAGCAGAGGAGGGGAAAAACTGTTTTTT. It encodes CASGSRGGEKLFF. The complete variable domain, with remaining parts taken from reference TRBV2 and TRBJ1-4, reads EPEVTQTPSHQVTQMGQEVILRCVPISNHLYFYWYRQILGQKVEFLVSFYNNEISEKSEIFDDQFSVERPDGSNFTLKIRSTKLEDSAMYFCASGSRGGEKLFFGSGTQLSVL.

V is TRBV20-1 and J is TRBJ2-6; 7 bases agree with TRBD1. From germline, CDR1 is DFQATT and CDR2 SNEGSKA (reference sequence). The CDR3 runs 21 residues. Trimming cost V 1 base and J 1 base; bases outside gene matches: 19. The CDR3 bases are TGCAGTGCTAGAGGGGGAGACAGGGAAGCTTGGTTCCTATCTGGGGCCAACGTCCTGACTTTC. Translation gives CSARGGDREAWFLSGANVLTF.

The chain joins TRBV29-1 to TRBJ2-7; the match to TRBD1 covers 7 bases. The junction had 10 bases not matched to a gene; V was cut back by 1 base and J by 1 base. Germline V gives CDR1 SQVTM, CDR2 ANQGSEA. CDR3 size: 16 residues. In DNA form, the CDR3 reads TGCAGCGTTGAAGGGCATTCGGACAGGAGTTCCTACGAGCAGTACTTC. It encodes CSVEGHSDRSSYEQYF.

CDR3 DNA: TGCAGCGTCAGGACAGGGGAGGACACTGAAGCTTTCTTT. This encodes CSVRTGEDTEAFF. The genes are TRBV29-1 and TRBJ1-1; 9 nucleotides match TRBD1. CDR3 size: 13 residues. Germline assignment: CDR1 SQVTM and CDR2 ANQGSEA. With 6 bases clipped from V and 3 bases from J, the junction kept 5 bases outside the gene matches. The full variable domain, completed using reference TRBV29-1 and TRBJ1-1, is SAVISQKPSRDICQRGTSLTIQCQVDSQVTMMFWYRQQPGQSLTLIATANQGSEATYESGFVIDKFPISRPNLTFSTLTVSNMSPEDSSIYLCSVRTGEDTEAFFGQGTRLTVV.

The rearrangement links TRBV7-9 to TRBJ2-5; D remains unclear. CDR1 SEHNR and CDR2 FQNEAQ come from the germline V gene (reference sequence). The CDR3 length is 13 residues. Trimming shortened V by 5 bases and J by 5 bases, and 12 bases separated the two germline ends. CDR3 region: CASSLTSAETQYF. In DNA form, the CDR3 reads TGTGCCAGCAGCCTCACCTCGGCTGAGACCCAGTACTTC.

The chain links TRBV20-1 to TRBJ2-7, with D perhaps assigned TRBD1 or TRBD2 (5 bases each). This CDR3 comprises 12 residues. Per germline, CDR1 DFQATT and CDR2 SNEGSKA (reference sequence). V was trimmed by 2 bases and J by 6 bases, leaving 11 bases between them. The chain's CDR3 is CSARLWGREQYF. The CDR3 bases are TGCAGTGCTAGATTATGGGGACGCGAGCAGTACTTC.

The rearrangement links TRBV11-1 to TRBJ2-1; 7 bases fit TRBD1. CDR3 length: 15 residues. V lost 2 bases and J lost 5; bases outside the gene matches: 6. The germline gives CDR1 SGHAT, CDR2 FQDESV (reference sequence). The CDR3 here is CASSLYAGGHNEQFF. The CDR3 DNA sequence: TGTGCCAGCAGCTTATATGCAGGGGGTCACAATGAGCAGTTCTTC. Drawing the rest from reference TRBV11-1 and TRBJ2-1, the complete variable domain is EAEVAQSPRYKITEKSQAVAFWCDPISGHATLYWYRQILGQGPELLVQFQDESVVDDSQLPKDRFSAERLKGVDSTLKIQPAELGDSAMYLCASSLYAGGHNEQFFGPGTRLTVL.

The J gene is TRBJ1-4, the V gene TRBV29-1; D gene ambiguous. Between the trimmed V and J ends, which lost 8 bases and 4 bases, there was a span of 11 bases. This CDR3 region has 12 residues. Germline V gives CDR1 SQVTM, CDR2 ANQGSEA. CDR3 bases: TGCAGCCTTGGGAAGCTTAATGAAAAACTGTTTTTT. This encodes CSLGKLNEKLFF.

The rearrangement links TRBV7-8 to TRBJ2-1, with 14 bases aligning to TRBD2. The CDR3 runs 16 residues. The germline gives CDR1 SGHVS, CDR2 FQNEAQ. Trimming cost V 5 bases and J 9 bases; bases outside gene matches: 9. The CDR3 sequence: CASSPGTSGSGGEQFF. Here the CDR3 DNA reads TGTGCCAGCAGCCCAGGGACTAGCGGGAGTGGAGGTGAGCAGTTCTTC.

This clonotype came up a few times. The chain joins TRBV2 to TRBJ2-1, with unresolved D. CDR1 and CDR2 from the germline V gene are SNHLY and FYNNEI. The CDR3 has 13 residues. V gave up 6 bases and J gave up 7 bases, with 13 bases separating them. DNA for the CDR3: TGTGCCAGCAGCAAATCGGAAGGTAATGAGCAGTTCTTC. It encodes CASSKSEGNEQFF.

In this sample, this clonotype turned up a few times. V usage is TRBV7-2 and J usage is TRBJ1-5; D unresolved. Trimming stripped 1 base from V and 2 bases from J, with 6 bases between. Germline loops: CDR1 SGHTA, CDR2 FQGNSA. The CDR3 extends over 14 amino acids. Written as DNA, the CDR3 is TGTGCCAGCAGCTTAGTTTCAGGCAATCAGCCCCAGCATTTT. It yields the protein CASSLVSGNQPQHF.